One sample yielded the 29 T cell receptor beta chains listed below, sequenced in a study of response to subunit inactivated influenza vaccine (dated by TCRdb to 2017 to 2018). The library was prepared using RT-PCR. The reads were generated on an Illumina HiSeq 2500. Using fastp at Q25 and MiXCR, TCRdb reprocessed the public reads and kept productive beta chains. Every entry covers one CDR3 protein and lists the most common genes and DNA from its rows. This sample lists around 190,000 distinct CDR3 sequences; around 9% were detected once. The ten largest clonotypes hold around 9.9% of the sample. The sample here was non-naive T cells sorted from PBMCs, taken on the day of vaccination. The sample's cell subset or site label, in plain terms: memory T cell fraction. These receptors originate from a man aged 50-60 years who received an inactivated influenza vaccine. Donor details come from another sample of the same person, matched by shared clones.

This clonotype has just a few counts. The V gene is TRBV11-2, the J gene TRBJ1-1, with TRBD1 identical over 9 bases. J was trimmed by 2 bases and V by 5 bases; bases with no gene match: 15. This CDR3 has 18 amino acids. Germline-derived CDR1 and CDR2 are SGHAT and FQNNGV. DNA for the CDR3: TGTGCCAGCAGCCCAAGGGGGACAGGGTCAAAACTCAACACTGAAGCTTTCTTT. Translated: CASSPRGTGSKLNTEAFF.

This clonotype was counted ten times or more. CDR3 nucleotides: TGCAGTGCTAGAACCCGGGGGGGCACAGATACGCAGTATTTT. This sequence encodes CSARTRGGTDTQYF. The chain is built from TRBV20-1 and TRBJ2-3; TRBD2 matches at 7 bases. This CDR3 has 14 residues. Germline assignment: CDR1 DFQATT and CDR2 SNEGSKA (reference sequence). V lost 2 bases and J lost 1; bases outside the gene matches: 3.

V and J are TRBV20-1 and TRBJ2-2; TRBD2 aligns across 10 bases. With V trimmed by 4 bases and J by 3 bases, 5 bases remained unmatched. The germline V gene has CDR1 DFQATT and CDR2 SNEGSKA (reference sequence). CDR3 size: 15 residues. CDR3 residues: CSATLGLADTGELFF. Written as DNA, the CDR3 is TGCAGTGCTACTTTAGGACTAGCGGACACCGGGGAGCTGTTTTTT.

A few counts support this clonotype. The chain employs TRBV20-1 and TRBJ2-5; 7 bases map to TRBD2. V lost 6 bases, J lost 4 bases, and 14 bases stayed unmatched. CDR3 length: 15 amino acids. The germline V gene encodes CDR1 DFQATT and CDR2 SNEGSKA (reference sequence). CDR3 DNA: TGCAGTGCCGGGGCTTCGAGGGGAGGGCCAGAGACCCAGTACTTC. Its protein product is CSAGASRGGPETQYF.

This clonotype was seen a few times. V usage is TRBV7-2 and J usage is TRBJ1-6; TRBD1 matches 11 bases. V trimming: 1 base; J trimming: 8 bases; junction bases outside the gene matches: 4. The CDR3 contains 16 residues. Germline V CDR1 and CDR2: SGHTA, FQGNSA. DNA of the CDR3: TGTGCCAGCAGCTTAGTTTGGACAGGGGGCGATTCACCCCTCCACTTT. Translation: CASSLVWTGGDSPLHF.

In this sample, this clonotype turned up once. The CDR3 region is CASRGGASGYNEQFF. The CDR3, as DNA: TGTGCCAGCAGGGGAGGGGCTAGCGGATACAATGAGCAGTTCTTC. The chain links TRBV6-1 to TRBJ2-1; TRBD2 aligns across 7 bases. V shed 6 bases and J 4 bases; nucleotides not matched to a gene: 9. Germline V CDR1 and CDR2: MNHNS, SASEGT. This CDR3 is 15 amino acids long.

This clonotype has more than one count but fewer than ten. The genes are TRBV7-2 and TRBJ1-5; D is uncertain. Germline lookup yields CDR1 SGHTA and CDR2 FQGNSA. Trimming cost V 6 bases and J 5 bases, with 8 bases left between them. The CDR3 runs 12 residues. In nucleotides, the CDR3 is TGTGCCAGCAGACTAGGTGATCAGCCCCAGCATTTT. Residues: CASRLGDQPQHF.

The CDR3 region is CSVRRQLDGNTIYF. The CDR3 DNA is TGCAGCGTTAGGCGACAGCTTGATGGAAACACCATATATTTT. V is TRBV29-1 and J is TRBJ1-3, with D maybe TRBD1 (5 bases). This CDR3 comprises 14 residues. Germline CDR1 is SQVTM and CDR2 is ANQGSEA. Trimming shortened V by 5 bases and J by 3 bases, and 14 bases separated the two germline ends. Variable domain in full (rest from reference TRBV29-1 and TRBJ1-3): SAVISQKPSRDICQRGTSLTIQCQVDSQVTMMFWYRQQPGQSLTLIATANQGSEATYESGFVIDKFPISRPNLTFSTLTVSNMSPEDSSIYLCSVRRQLDGNTIYFGEGSWLTVV.

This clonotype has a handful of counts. The CDR3 nucleotides are TGTGCCTGGGATGCCGGGAACCTACACCTCACAGATACGCAGTATTTT. It specifies CAWDAGNLHLTDTQYF. V and J are TRBV30 and TRBJ2-3, with a possible D match to TRBD2 (5 bases). From germline, CDR1 is GTSNPN and CDR2 SVGIG (reference sequence). The CDR3 runs 16 residues. The V end was cut by 5 bases, the J end by 2 bases, with 20 bases between. The complete variable domain, with remaining parts taken from reference TRBV30 and TRBJ2-3, reads SQTIHQWPATLVQPVGSPLSLECTVEGTSNPNLYWYRQAAGRGLQLLFYSVGIGQISSEVPQNLSASRPQDRQFILSSKKLLLSDSGFYLCAWDAGNLHLTDTQYFGPGTRLTVL.

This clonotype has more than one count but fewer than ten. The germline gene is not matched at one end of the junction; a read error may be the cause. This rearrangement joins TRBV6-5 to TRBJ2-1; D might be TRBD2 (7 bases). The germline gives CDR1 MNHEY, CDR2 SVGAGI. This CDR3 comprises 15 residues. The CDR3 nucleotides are TGTGCCAGCAGTAACTCGGGGGGCCTTTACAATGAGCAGTTCTTC. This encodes CASSNSGGLYNEQFF.

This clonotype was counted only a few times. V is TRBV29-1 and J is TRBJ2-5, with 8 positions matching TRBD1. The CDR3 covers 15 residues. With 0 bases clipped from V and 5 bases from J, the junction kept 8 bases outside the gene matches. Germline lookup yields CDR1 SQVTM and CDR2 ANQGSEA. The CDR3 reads CSVEDLMSGGETQYF. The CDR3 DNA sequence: TGCAGCGTTGAAGATCTTATGTCAGGGGGCGAGACCCAGTACTTC.

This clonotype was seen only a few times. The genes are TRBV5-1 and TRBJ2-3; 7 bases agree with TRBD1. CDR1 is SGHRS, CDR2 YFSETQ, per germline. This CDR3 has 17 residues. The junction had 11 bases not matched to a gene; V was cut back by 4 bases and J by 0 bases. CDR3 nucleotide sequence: TGCGCCAGCAGCATCTTCTCAGGGGGAGCTAGCACAGATACGCAGTATTTT. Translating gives CASSIFSGGASTDTQYF.

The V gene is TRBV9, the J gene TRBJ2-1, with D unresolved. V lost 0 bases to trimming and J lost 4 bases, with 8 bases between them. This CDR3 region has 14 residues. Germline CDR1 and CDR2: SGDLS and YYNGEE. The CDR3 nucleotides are TGTGCCAGCAGCGTAGCTGGGCAGTACAATGAGCAGTTCTTC. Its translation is CASSVAGQYNEQFF.

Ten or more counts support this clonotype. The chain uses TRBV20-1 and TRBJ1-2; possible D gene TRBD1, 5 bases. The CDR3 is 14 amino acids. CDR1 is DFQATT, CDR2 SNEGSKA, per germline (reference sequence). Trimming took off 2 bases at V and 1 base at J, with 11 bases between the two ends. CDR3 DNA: TGCAGTGCTAGACCCCCGACAGTTAACTATGGCTACACCTTC. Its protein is CSARPPTVNYGYTF.

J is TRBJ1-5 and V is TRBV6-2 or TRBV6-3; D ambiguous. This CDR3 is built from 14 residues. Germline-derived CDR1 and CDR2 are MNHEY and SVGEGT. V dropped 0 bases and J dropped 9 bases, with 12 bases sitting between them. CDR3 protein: CASSYSGGIRPQHF. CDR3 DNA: TGTGCCAGCAGTTACTCGGGAGGGATAAGGCCCCAGCATTTT.

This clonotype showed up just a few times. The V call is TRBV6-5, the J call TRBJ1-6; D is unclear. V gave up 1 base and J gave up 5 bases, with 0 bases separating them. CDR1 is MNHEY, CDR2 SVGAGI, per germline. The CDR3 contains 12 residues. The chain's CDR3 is CASSYYNSPLHF. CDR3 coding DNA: TGTGCCAGCAGTTACTATAATTCACCCCTCCACTTT.

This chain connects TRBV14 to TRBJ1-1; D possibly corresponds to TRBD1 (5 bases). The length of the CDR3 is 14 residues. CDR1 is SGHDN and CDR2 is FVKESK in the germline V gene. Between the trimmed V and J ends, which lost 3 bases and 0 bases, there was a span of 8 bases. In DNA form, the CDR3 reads TGTGCCAGCAGCCAGAGGGGTCTGAACACTGAAGCTTTCTTT. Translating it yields CASSQRGLNTEAFF.

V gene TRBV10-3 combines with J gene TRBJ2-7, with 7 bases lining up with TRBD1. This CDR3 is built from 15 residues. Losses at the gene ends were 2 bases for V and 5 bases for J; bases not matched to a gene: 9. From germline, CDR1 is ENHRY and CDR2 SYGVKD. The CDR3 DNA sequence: TGTGCCATCAGTGAGCAGGGGGTAAGGGGCCACGAGCAGTACTTC. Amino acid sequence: CAISEQGVRGHEQYF.

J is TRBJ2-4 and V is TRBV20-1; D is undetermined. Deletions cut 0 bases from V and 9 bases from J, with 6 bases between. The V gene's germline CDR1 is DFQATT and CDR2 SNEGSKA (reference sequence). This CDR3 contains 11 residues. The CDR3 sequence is CSARDHGIQYF. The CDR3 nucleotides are TGCAGTGCTAGAGATCACGGCATTCAGTACTTC.

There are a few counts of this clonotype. The CDR3 loop reads CASRTITGKGRPQHF. In nucleotides, the CDR3 is TGTGCCAGCCGAACCATCACAGGGAAGGGTCGGCCCCAGCATTTT. The V and J genes are TRBV28 and TRBJ1-5; weak D call: TRBD1 (6 bases). V dropped 8 bases and J dropped 9 bases, with 23 bases sitting between them. CDR3 length: 15 residues. Germline V lookup: CDR1 MDHEN, CDR2 SYDVKM.

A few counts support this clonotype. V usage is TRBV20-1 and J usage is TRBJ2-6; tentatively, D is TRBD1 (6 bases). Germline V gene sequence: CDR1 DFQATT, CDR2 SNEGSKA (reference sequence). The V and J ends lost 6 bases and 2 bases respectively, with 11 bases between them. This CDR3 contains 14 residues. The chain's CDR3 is CSAMNRAGANVLTF. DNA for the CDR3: TGCAGTGCCATGAACAGGGCTGGGGCCAACGTCCTGACTTTC.

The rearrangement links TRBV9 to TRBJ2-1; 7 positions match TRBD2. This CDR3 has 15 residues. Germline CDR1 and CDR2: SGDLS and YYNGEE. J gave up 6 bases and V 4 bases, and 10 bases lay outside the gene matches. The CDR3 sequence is CASSLAGQTFNEQFF. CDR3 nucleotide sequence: TGTGCCAGCAGCTTAGCGGGCCAAACATTCAATGAGCAGTTCTTC.

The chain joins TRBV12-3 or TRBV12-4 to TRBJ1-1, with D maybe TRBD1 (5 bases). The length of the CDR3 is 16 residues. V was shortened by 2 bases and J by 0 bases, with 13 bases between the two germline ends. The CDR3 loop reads CASSLKTVTVNTEAFF. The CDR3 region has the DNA TGTGCCAGCAGTTTAAAGACAGTTACGGTGAACACTGAAGCTTTCTTT.

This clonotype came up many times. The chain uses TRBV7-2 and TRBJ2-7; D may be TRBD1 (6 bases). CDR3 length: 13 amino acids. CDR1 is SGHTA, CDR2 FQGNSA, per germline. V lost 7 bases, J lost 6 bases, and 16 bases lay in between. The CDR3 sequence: CASNLDRRGEQYF. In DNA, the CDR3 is TGTGCCAGCAACCTAGACAGGCGAGGCGAGCAGTACTTC.

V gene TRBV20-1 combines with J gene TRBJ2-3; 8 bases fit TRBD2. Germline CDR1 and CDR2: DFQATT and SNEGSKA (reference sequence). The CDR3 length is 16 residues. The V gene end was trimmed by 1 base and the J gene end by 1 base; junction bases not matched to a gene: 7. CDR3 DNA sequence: TGCAGTGCTAGAGTTTCACTAGCGGAGGGCACAGATACGCAGTATTTT. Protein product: CSARVSLAEGTDTQYF.

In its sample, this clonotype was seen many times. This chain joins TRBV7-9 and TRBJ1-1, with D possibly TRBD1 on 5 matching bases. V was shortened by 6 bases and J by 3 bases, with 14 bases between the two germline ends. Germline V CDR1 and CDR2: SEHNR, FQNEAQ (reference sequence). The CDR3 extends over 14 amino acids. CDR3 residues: CASSGSGLYTEAFF. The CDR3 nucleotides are TGTGCCAGCAGTGGGTCGGGGCTATACACTGAAGCTTTCTTT.

The CDR3 DNA is TGCGCCAGCACCCCAGACCGCGGGGGGTTCGGAGAGACCCAGTACTTC. It translates to CASTPDRGGFGETQYF. The chain joins TRBV4-1 to TRBJ2-5, with 8 nucleotides matching TRBD2. Trimming took 7 bases from V and 4 from J; bases not matched to a gene: 14. This CDR3 spans 16 amino acids. The germline CDR1 and CDR2 sequences are MGHRA and YSYEKL.

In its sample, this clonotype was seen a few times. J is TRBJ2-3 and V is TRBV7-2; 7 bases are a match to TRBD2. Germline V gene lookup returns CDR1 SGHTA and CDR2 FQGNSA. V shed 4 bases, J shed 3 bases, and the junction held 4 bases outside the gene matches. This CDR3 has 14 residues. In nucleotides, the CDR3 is TGTGCCAGCAGCTCGCGGGGGAGGACAGATACGCAGTATTTT. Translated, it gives CASSSRGRTDTQYF.

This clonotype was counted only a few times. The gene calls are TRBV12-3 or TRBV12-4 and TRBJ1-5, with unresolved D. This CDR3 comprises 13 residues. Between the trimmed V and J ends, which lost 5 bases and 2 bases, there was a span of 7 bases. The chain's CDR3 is CASSPSGNQPQHF. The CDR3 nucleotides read TGTGCCAGCAGTCCGAGCGGCAATCAGCCCCAGCATTTT.